The rows below give T cell receptor beta chains drawn from one sample of a study of T cells in Graves' hyperthyroidism and ophthalmopathy. TCRdb processed the multiplex PCR reads anew with MiXCR; each CDR3 protein has one entry. The top ten clones hold around a third of a sample with about 640,000 distinct CDR3 sequences, less than 25% of them seen once. Sequenced sample: blood. The receptors were gathered from a man in his thirties or forties with Graves' ophthalmopathy. CDR3s include the opening cysteine and the closing phenylalanine or tryptophan. The D gene is left open where the match is weak. Clone sizes are given selectively: once, few, many, or a class where the clone is expanded.

abundance: NA; v_gene: TRBV28; j_gene: TRBJ1-2; d_gene: NA; CDR3aa: CASSFPTLNYGYTF; CDR3nt: TGTGCCAGCAGTTTCCCGACGCTAAACTATGGCTACACCTTC
abundance: NA; v_gene: TRBV5-6; j_gene: TRBJ1-5; d_gene: NA; CDR3aa: CASSLAATRDQPQHF; CDR3nt: TGTGCCAGCAGCTTGGCCGCGACACGGGATCAGCCCCAGCATTTT
abundance: NA; v_gene: TRBV6-1; j_gene: TRBJ2-1; d_gene: NA; CDR3aa: CASRELSGRNRNEQFF; CDR3nt: TGTGCCAGCAGGGAACTTTCGGGGCGCAATCGAAATGAGCAGTTCTTC
abundance: NA; v_gene: TRBV4-1; j_gene: TRBJ1-2; d_gene: NA; CDR3aa: CASSQDVSGAGYTF; CDR3nt: TGCGCCAGCAGCCAAGATGTCTCGGGGGCCGGCTACACCTTC
abundance: many; v_gene: TRBV20-1; j_gene: TRBJ1-6; d_gene: NA; CDR3aa: CSARGTTALYNSPLHF; CDR3nt: TGCAGTGCCCGGGGGACAACTGCTCTATATAATTCACCCCTCCACTTT
abundance: many; v_gene: TRBV5-1; j_gene: TRBJ2-1; d_gene: TRBD2; CDR3aa: CASSTGTSTIGEQFF; CDR3nt: TGCGCCAGCAGCACCGGGACTAGCACAATCGGGGAGCAGTTCTTC
abundance: many; v_gene: TRBV2; j_gene: TRBJ2-2; d_gene: NA; CDR3aa: CASSATVNTGELFF; CDR3nt: TGTGCCAGCAGTGCGACGGTGAACACCGGGGAGCTGTTTTTT
abundance: few; v_gene: TRBV30; j_gene: TRBJ2-7; d_gene: NA; CDR3aa: CAWSVGYSYEQYF; CDR3nt: TGTGCCTGGAGTGTGGGGTATAGCTACGAGCAGTACTTC
abundance: NA; v_gene: TRBV10-3; j_gene: TRBJ2-5; d_gene: TRBD2; CDR3aa: CAISSGTSGTRETQYF; CDR3nt: TGTGCCATCAGTTCCGGGACTAGCGGCACAAGAGAGACCCAGTACTTC
abundance: few; v_gene: TRBV12-3/TRBV12-4; j_gene: TRBJ2-7; d_gene: NA; CDR3aa: CASTKNGAYEQYF; CDR3nt: TGTGCCAGCACTAAGAATGGGGCCTACGAGCAGTACTTC
abundance: many; v_gene: TRBV20-1; j_gene: TRBJ2-1; d_gene: TRBD2; CDR3aa: CSARSLAGARLNYNEQFF; CDR3nt: TGCAGTGCTAGGTCGCTAGCGGGAGCCCGACTAAACTACAATGAGCAGTTCTTC
abundance: many; v_gene: TRBV6-1; j_gene: TRBJ2-7; d_gene: NA; CDR3aa: CASSAIVGAVSSYEQYF; CDR3nt: TGTGCCAGCAGTGCCATTGTGGGGGCGGTAAGCTCCTACGAGCAGTACTTC
abundance: NA; v_gene: TRBV7-9; j_gene: TRBJ2-5; d_gene: NA; CDR3aa: CAIQETQYF; CDR3nt: TGTGCCATTCAAGAGACCCAGTACTTC
abundance: few; v_gene: TRBV20-1; j_gene: TRBJ2-6; d_gene: NA; CDR3aa: CSARVVNSGANVLTF; CDR3nt: TGCAGTGCTAGAGTAGTGAACTCTGGGGCCAACGTCCTGACTTTC
abundance: NA; v_gene: TRBV18; j_gene: TRBJ2-1; d_gene: TRBD2; CDR3aa: CANSGTSGAYEQFF; CDR3nt: TGTGCCAACTCAGGCACTAGCGGGGCATATGAGCAGTTCTTC
abundance: NA; v_gene: TRBV9; j_gene: TRBJ2-7; d_gene: TRBD1; CDR3aa: CASSVAGTGGNEQYF; CDR3nt: TGTGCCAGCAGCGTAGCTGGGACAGGGGGCAACGAGCAGTACTTC
abundance: many; v_gene: TRBV30; j_gene: TRBJ1-2; d_gene: TRBD1; CDR3aa: CAWSVQTGAGYTF; CDR3nt: TGTGCCTGGAGTGTACAGACAGGGGCTGGCTACACCTTC